This record covers a single TCR beta chain. This record comes from a study of control samples from healthy donors and cancer patients. Clones were read by immunoSEQ multiplex PCR, and TCRdb kept only the in-frame ones, dropping some. The sample holds some 200,000 clones; about 93% are singletons and the top ten take almost 1.5%. The sequence derives from a man in his late teens or twenties in good health. Specimen: blood.

The CDR3 DNA reads as TGCAGTGCTAGTATTGATGGACAGGTCGGCTACACCTTC. Translation gives CSASIDGQVGYTF. The V and J genes are TRBV20-1 and TRBJ1-2; 7 bases line up with TRBD1. V lost 3 bases and J lost 8; bases outside the gene matches: 9. CDR1 is DFQATT, CDR2 SNEGSKA, per germline (reference sequence). The CDR3 is 13 amino acids.